What follows are 22 T cell receptor beta chains derived from one specimen sequenced in a study of blood T cell repertoires in COVID-19. TCRdb keeps only in-frame clones here, not all; method: immunoSEQ multiplex PCR. The sample yields about 78,000 clones, roughly 88% seen once. Sequences were obtained from peripheral blood. The source is a woman aged 50 to 60 in a cohort sampled during active COVID-19.

This chain connects TRBV5-4 to TRBJ1-3; D is undetermined. CDR1 and CDR2 from the germline V gene are SGHNT and YYREEE (reference sequence). The CDR3 spans 15 residues. Deletions cut 5 bases from V and 1 base from J, with 13 bases between. The CDR3 region is CASRQDRDSGNTIYF. CDR3 nucleotides: TGTGCCAGCAGACAAGATCGGGATTCTGGAAACACCATATATTTT.

This sequence joins TRBV7-9 and TRBJ1-2; D unclear. The germline V gene encodes CDR1 SEHNR and CDR2 FQNEAQ (reference sequence). The CDR3 is 12 residues long. The V end was cut by 1 base, the J end by 8 bases, with 8 bases between. For the CDR3, the DNA is TGTGCCAGCAGCTTAGAGACCGGGGGCTACACCTTC. The encoded protein is CASSLETGGYTF.

The CDR3 nucleotides read TGCGCCAGCAGCCCCGCTAGCGGGACTTACTACGAGCAGTACTTC. It is translated as CASSPASGTYYEQYF. The chain employs TRBV5-1 and TRBJ2-7, with 9 bases identical to TRBD2. This CDR3 contains 15 residues. The trim removed 4 bases at V and 3 bases at J, leaving 8 bases unmatched. The germline V gene has CDR1 SGHRS and CDR2 YFSETQ.

The chain carries TRBV9 and TRBJ1-3; D call uncertain. Germline lookup yields CDR1 SGDLS and CDR2 YYNGEE. The length of the CDR3 is 16 residues. The ends were cut back, 0 bases at V and 0 bases at J, with 10 bases in the middle. CDR3 nucleotides: TGTGCCAGCAGCGTAGTTCCCCATCCCTCTGGAAACACCATATATTTT. This sequence encodes CASSVVPHPSGNTIYF.

V gene TRBV12-3 or TRBV12-4 combines with J gene TRBJ1-2; TRBD1 might be the D (5 bases). The CDR3 extends over 13 amino acids. Trimming left V 2 bases short and J 4 bases short, with 8 bases between. For the CDR3, the DNA is TGTGCCAGCAGTTTAACAAGGGGCTATGGCTACACCTTC. It specifies CASSLTRGYGYTF.

This clone was detected once. The genes are TRBV11-1 and TRBJ1-2, with 10 nucleotides matching TRBD1. The J segment lost 4 bases and the V segment lost 5 bases, leaving 7 bases of the junction unmatched. Germline V gives CDR1 SGHAT, CDR2 FQDESV (reference sequence). The CDR3 has 15 residues. CDR3 sequence reads: CASSRGTGEGYGYTF. The CDR3 DNA reads as TGTGCCAGCAGCCGCGGGACAGGGGAGGGCTATGGCTACACCTTC.

This chain joins TRBV11-2 and TRBJ1-2, with 7 bases identical to TRBD1. V shed 2 bases and J 4 bases; nucleotides not matched to a gene: 10. CDR3 size: 16 residues. Germline CDR1 reads SGHAT; CDR2 reads FQNNGV. The CDR3 region is CASSLSSTGTSYGYTF. The CDR3 DNA reads TGTGCCAGCAGCTTATCTTCGACAGGGACTTCCTATGGCTACACCTTC.

CDR3 nucleotide sequence: TGTGCCAGCAGCCCCCCGGAACAGGGGAATCAGCCCCAGCATTTT. Translating it yields CASSPPEQGNQPQHF. This chain uses TRBV7-9 with TRBJ1-5, with 7 positions matching TRBD1. Looked up from germline, CDR1 is SEHNR and CDR2 is FQNEAQ (reference sequence). The CDR3 sequence is 15 residues long. V shed 5 bases, J shed 4 bases, and the junction held 8 bases outside the gene matches.

The V call is TRBV29-1, the J call TRBJ2-7, with 14 bases aligning to TRBD2. This CDR3 has 14 amino acids. V gave up 4 bases and J gave up 5 bases; unmatched junction bases: 4. From germline, CDR1 is SQVTM and CDR2 ANQGSEA. CDR3 bases: TGCAGCGTTGGGACGGGACTAGCGGGAGACGAGCAGTACTTC. Its translation is CSVGTGLAGDEQYF.

This clone was counted once. This chain links TRBV6-5 with TRBJ2-5; no firm D call. V lost 3 bases and J lost 7, with 9 bases in between. The CDR3 length is 12 residues. CDR1 and CDR2 (germline): MNHEY, SVGAGI. CDR3 nucleotides: TGTGCCAGCAGTTATCGCCTAGGGACCCAGTACTTC. It encodes CASSYRLGTQYF.

The chain has TRBV5-6 and TRBJ1-3, with a weak D call TRBD1 (6 bases). V lost 0 bases to trimming and J lost 3 bases, with 7 bases between them. CDR3 length: 14 residues. Germline V gene lookup returns CDR1 SGHDT and CDR2 YYEEEE. In nucleotides, the CDR3 is TGTGCCAGCAGCTTGGACAGGGATGGAAACACCATATATTTT. As protein: CASSLDRDGNTIYF.

The chain carries TRBV5-1 and TRBJ1-1, with D perhaps TRBD1 (5 bases). Germline CDR1 is SGHRS and CDR2 is YFSETQ. The CDR3 spans 15 residues. V was cut by 0 bases and J by 0 bases, with 9 bases left in between. The CDR3 DNA sequence: TGCGCCAGCAGCTTGGAGGGGACTATGAACACTGAAGCTTTCTTT. Amino acids: CASSLEGTMNTEAFF.

The chain is built from TRBV28 and TRBJ2-7; TRBD2 aligns across 8 bases. Germline assignment: CDR1 MDHEN and CDR2 SYDVKM. The CDR3 is 14 residues long. V gave up 9 bases and J gave up 3 bases; unmatched junction bases: 10. The CDR3 loop is CASLPPAGGYEQYF. The CDR3 coding sequence is TGTGCCAGTCTACCGCCGGCGGGAGGCTACGAGCAGTACTTC.

The CDR3 spells CASRFSSPGGQGPYNSPLHF. CDR3 coding DNA: TGTGCAAGTCGCTTTAGTTCCCCCGGAGGACAGGGACCTTATAATTCACCCCTCCACTTT. This rearrangement joins TRBV12-2 to TRBJ1-6; the D call in the table, TRBD1, was not verified against the DNA. TRBV12-2 is a listed pseudogene. The CDR3 consists of 20 residues.

This clone appeared once. V and J are TRBV29-1 and TRBJ2-1; TRBD2 matches at 7 bases. Germline CDR1 and CDR2: SQVTM and ANQGSEA. CDR3 length equals 12 residues. V lost 6 bases to trimming and J lost 9 bases; unmatched junction nucleotides: 8. CDR3 protein: CSVMGGPVEQFF. In DNA, the CDR3 is TGCAGCGTGATGGGAGGGCCGGTTGAGCAGTTCTTC.

This chain joins TRBV2 and TRBJ2-5; TRBD2 agrees at 16 bases. This CDR3 has 18 amino acids. Germline CDR1 reads SNHLY; CDR2 reads FYNNEI. Germline trimming cut 3 bases from V and 2 bases from J; bases unmatched to any gene: 6. The CDR3 coding sequence is TGTGCCAGCAGTGAGGGACTAGCGGGAGGGCGCTTGCAAGAGACCCAGTACTTC. Its protein product is CASSEGLAGGRLQETQYF.

This clone was seen only once. The V and J genes are TRBV6-4 and TRBJ2-7; perhaps TRBD2 as D (6 bases). Trimming took 3 bases from V and 7 from J, leaving 13 bases between them. CDR1 and CDR2 (germline): MRHNA, SNTAGT. The CDR3 contains 13 residues. CDR3: CASSETGSGEQYF. The CDR3, as DNA: TGTGCCAGCAGTGAAACGGGAAGCGGGGAGCAGTACTTC.

The chain is built from TRBV4-2 and TRBJ2-1, with 7 bases that match TRBD2. The V segment lost 4 bases and the J segment 0 bases; nucleotides outside the gene matches: 6. Per the germline V gene, CDR1 is LGHNA and CDR2 is YNFKEQ. This CDR3 has 16 amino acids. CDR3 in DNA: TGTGCCAGCAGCCCTTCGACTAGCAGCTCCTACAATGAGCAGTTCTTC. It specifies CASSPSTSSSYNEQFF.

The chain employs TRBV30 and TRBJ2-3, with a tentative D call TRBD1 (6 bases). V lost 2 bases and J 1 base, leaving 19 bases between the germline ends. Germline assignment: CDR1 GTSNPN and CDR2 SVGIG (reference sequence). The CDR3 consists of 17 residues. CDR3 protein: CAWSSSRGSLGTDTQYF. CDR3 DNA: TGTGCCTGGAGTAGCTCTAGGGGGAGTCTGGGCACAGATACGCAGTATTTT.

V usage is TRBV2 and J usage is TRBJ1-5; 8 bases agree with TRBD1. CDR3 length: 16 amino acids. V lost 6 bases, J lost 2 bases, and 9 bases stayed unmatched. In germline, CDR1 is SNHLY, CDR2 FYNNEI. CDR3 coding DNA: TGTGCCAGCAGCGACAGGGGTGCAGCGGGCAATCAGCCCCAGCATTTT. Translating it yields CASSDRGAAGNQPQHF.

The rearrangement joins TRBV18 to TRBJ2-5, with D perhaps TRBD2 (6 bases). The CDR3 spans 17 residues. Germline V gives CDR1 KGHSH, CDR2 LQKENI. Deletions cut 3 bases from V and 5 bases from J, with 22 bases between. The CDR3 sequence: CASSPFSAEGQRETQYF. Written as DNA, the CDR3 is TGTGCCAGCTCACCTTTCTCGGCGGAGGGCCAAAGGGAGACCCAGTACTTC.

The rearrangement links TRBV7-3 to TRBJ2-6; perhaps TRBD1 as D (6 bases). V lost 5 bases and J 0 bases, leaving 17 bases between the germline ends. The germline gives CDR1 SGHTA, CDR2 FQGTGA. This CDR3 is 18 amino acids long. The CDR3 coding sequence is TGTGCCAGCAGCCATTCCGGGGACACCTTCTCTGGGGCCAACGTCCTGACTTTC. This translates into CASSHSGDTFSGANVLTF.